This is a list of T cell receptor beta chains from one sample in a study of blood T cell repertoires in COVID-19. TCRdb's table, derived via immunoSEQ multiplex PCR, lists solely in-frame clones and lacks some. The repertoire holds about 160,000 clones, with approximately 84% as singletons. The sequenced sample was peripheral blood. The receptor source for this set is a man between 40 and 49 years old with acute or convalescent COVID-19. CDR3s leave out the opening cysteine and the closing phenylalanine or tryptophan.

>11|TRBV12-3/TRBV12-4
ASSRGEYEKLF
>13|TRBV4-2
ASSQEILSYNEQF
>12|TRBV7-8
ASSHGGQGTEQY
>11|TRBV19
ASSITSGAGYT
>15|TRBV27
ASSNGQGVGLYQPQH
>12|TRBV18
ASSPNRGDTEAF
>11|TRBV7-6
ASSPGQVETQY
>12|TRBV11-3
ASSLKAGEQPQH
>13|TRBV5-1
ASSSNPRGGRGYT
>14|TRBV24-1
ATSDGRDRFRYGYT
>12|TRBV3-1/TRBV3-2
ASSQDSGDQPQH
>13|TRBV4-3
ASSPGAAGPGGYT
>17|TRBV11-2
ASAPLKDRRSINTGELF
>13|TRBV4-1
ASSRAQASNTEAF
>13|TRBV19
ASSITPPGNYGYT
>15|TRBV13
ASSPPESGGYTGELF
>12|TRBV28
ASSSPGQNYGYT
>12|TRBV3-1/TRBV3-2
ASSQVWQGAEQY
>11|TRBV7-9
ASSLDSLVGYT
>11|TRBV30
AWSTDRLYGYT
>13|TRBV27
ASSPSPAGNQPQH
>14|TRBV3-1/TRBV3-2
ASSQNWGGLSSTAF
>13|TRBV2
ASSVRQQINTEAF
>13|TRBV18
ASSRTGGSGETQY
>13|TRBV5-1
ASSLEGGSGNTIY
>11|TRBV12-3/TRBV12-4
ASSLFGGYEQY
>10|TRBV10-2
ASSTPRDTQY
>15|TRBV19
ASSIGSVGVFNQPQH
>12|TRBV7-2
ASSTRQGVGEQY
>15|TRBV3-1/TRBV3-2
ASSHPRTSGGDNEQF
>10|TRBV19
ASTGGINEQF
>11|TRBV28
ASSLGGREKLF
>14|TRBV10-3
AISESSWGLNTEAF
>14|TRBV7-6
ASSLGRGSGNSPLH
>13|TRBV6-5
ASSSDRGQHQPQH
>10|TRBV2
ASSGQTGELF
>12|TRBV11-3
ASSLTSSTDTQY
>17|TRBV7-6
ASSSEALGSGQRTYEQY
>14|TRBV4-2
ASSQISGTGQETQY
>12|TRBV5-4
ASSSTGTGFGYT
>12|TRBV6-5
ASSYGEGTGELF
>9|TRBV6-5
ASSRGEKLF
>11|TRBV6-2/TRBV6-3
ASSYSLNREAF
>10|TRBV6-6
ASSRGPYGYT
>13|TRBV2
ASSEWQRRADTQY
>10|TRBV30
AWSVYGNEQF
>13|TRBV5-8
ASSLDYGGNQPQH